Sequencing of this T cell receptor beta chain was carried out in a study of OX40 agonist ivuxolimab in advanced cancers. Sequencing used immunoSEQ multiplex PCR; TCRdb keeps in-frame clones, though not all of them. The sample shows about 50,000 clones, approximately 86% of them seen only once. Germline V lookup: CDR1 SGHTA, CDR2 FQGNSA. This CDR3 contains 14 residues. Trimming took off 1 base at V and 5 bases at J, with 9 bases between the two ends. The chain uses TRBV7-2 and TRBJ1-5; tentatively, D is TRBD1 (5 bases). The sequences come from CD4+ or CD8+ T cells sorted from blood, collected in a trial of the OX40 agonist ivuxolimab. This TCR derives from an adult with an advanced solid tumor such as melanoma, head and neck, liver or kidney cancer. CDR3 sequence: CASSLGGGDQPQHF. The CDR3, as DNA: TGTGCCAGCAGCTTAGGGGGGGGAGATCAGCCCCAGCATTTT.